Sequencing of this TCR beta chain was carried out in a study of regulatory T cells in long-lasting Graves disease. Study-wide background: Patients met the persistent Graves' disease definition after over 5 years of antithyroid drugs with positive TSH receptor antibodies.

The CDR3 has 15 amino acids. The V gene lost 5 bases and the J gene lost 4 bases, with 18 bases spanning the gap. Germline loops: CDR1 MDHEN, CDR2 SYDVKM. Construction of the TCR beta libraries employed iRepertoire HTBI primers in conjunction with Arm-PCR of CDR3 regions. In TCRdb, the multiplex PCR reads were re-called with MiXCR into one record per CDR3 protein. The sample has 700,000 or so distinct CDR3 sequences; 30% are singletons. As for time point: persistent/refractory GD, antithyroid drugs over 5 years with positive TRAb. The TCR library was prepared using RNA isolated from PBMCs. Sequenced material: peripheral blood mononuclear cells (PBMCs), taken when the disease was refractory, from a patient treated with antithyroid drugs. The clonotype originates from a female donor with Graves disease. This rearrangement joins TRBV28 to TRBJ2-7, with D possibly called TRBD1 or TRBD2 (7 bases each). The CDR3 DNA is TGTGCCAGCAGTCCGACAGGGAGGGCCTTTTACGAGCAGTACTTC. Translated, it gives CASSPTGRAFYEQYF.